This TCR beta chain was sequenced during a study of blood T cell repertoires in COVID-19. Study as a whole: Spain, Italy and the United States supplied samples that represented acute and convalescent COVID-19. T cells, B-cell-depleted T cells, or PBMCs provided the cDNA or gDNA that served as material.

This clone was picked up a small number of times. Germline lookup yields CDR1 MDHEN and CDR2 SYDVKM. V was shortened by 3 bases and J by 7 bases, with 12 bases between the two germline ends. This CDR3 has 13 residues. In the original processing: Reference gene primer amplification yielded estimated nucleated cell counts. Here immunoSEQ multiplex PCR was the method, and the copy in TCRdb shows in-frame clones only, minus some. That table furnishes V, J and clone size, whereas the DNA furnished D and trimming. The data contain roughly 230,000 clones, 80% to 85% of them singletons. The receptor was isolated from a man aged 45-65 years with active or convalescent COVID-19. The V and J genes are TRBV28 and TRBJ1-2; weak D call: TRBD1 (5 bases). Material: peripheral blood. The CDR3 coding sequence is TGTGCCAGCAGTTTTGATGGGGGGGGTGGCTACACCTTC. Protein product: CASSFDGGGGYTF.